This TCR beta chain originates from a study of CD8 T cells in ankylosing spondylitis. Quantitative molecular-barcoded 5'-RACE generated the TCR beta libraries. TCRdb reprocessed the 5' RACE reads with MiXCR, giving one entry per CDR3 protein. The sample records roughly 100,000 distinct CDR3 sequences, about 25% being singletons. The CDR3 consists of 15 residues. Germline CDR1 SGHRS, CDR2 YFSETQ. Trimming at V came to 0 bases and at J to 4 bases, leaving 4 bases not matched to a gene. The sample consisted of synovial fluid, either unsorted or a sorted T cell fraction (not recorded which). The chain combines TRBV5-1 with TRBJ1-5; TRBD1 matches at 7 bases. The clonotype comes from a male donor with ankylosing spondylitis. CDR3 nucleotides: TGCGCCAGCAGCTTGGGAGGGACAGATAATCAGCCCCAGCATTTT. Translation: CASSLGGTDNQPQHF.